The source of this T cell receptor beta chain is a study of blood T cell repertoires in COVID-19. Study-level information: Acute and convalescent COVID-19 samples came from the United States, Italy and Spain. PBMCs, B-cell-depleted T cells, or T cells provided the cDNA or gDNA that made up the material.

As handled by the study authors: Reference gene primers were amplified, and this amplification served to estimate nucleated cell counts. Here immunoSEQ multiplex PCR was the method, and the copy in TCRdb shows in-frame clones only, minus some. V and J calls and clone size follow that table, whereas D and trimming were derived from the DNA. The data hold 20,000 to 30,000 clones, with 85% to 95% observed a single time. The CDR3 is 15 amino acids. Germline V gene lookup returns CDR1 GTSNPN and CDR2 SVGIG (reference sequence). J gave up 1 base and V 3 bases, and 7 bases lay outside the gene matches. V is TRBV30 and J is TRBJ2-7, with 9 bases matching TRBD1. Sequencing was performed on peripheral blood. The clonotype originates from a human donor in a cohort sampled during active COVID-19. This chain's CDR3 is CAWRAPGTGSYEQYF. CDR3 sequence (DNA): TGTGCCTGGAGAGCCCCCGGGACAGGGTCCTACGAGCAGTACTTC.